Detailed here is one T cell receptor (beta chain). The data stem from a study of monozygotic twins with inflammatory bowel disease. TCRdb reprocessed the 5' RACE reads and reports one entry per CDR3 protein, with no DNA. The specimen's table records more than 300,000 distinct CDR3 sequences. The CDR3 runs to 15 residues. The germline CDR1 and CDR2 sequences are SGHRS and YFSETQ. The clonotype was recovered from a human donor with ulcerative colitis or Crohn's disease, or a healthy co-twin of an affected twin (not recorded which). Input material: blood. The rearrangement joins TRBV5-1 to TRBJ2-7. CDR3 protein: CASSLDLGSSYEQYF.